A selection of T cell receptor beta chains follows, all from one sample in a study of blood T cell repertoires in COVID-19. Data came from immunoSEQ multiplex PCR; TCRdb stores just in-frame clones and leaves some out. The profile shows 70,000 or so clones, around 90% of them singletons. Sequences were obtained from peripheral blood. These receptors were collected from a woman of 80 years or more with active COVID-19. CDR3s leave out the opening cysteine and the closing phenylalanine or tryptophan.

V gene,J gene,CDR3 protein
TRBV29-1,TRBJ2-1,SVGALAGGPVNEQF
TRBV15,TRBJ2-1,ATSRPGQSGSIEQF
TRBV11-3,TRBJ1-1,ASSRDRNTEAF
TRBV7-8,TRBJ1-1,ASSSDMNTEAF
TRBV7-2,TRBJ2-4,ASSLQGDGNIQY
TRBV28,TRBJ2-3,ASSSFEGRGTDTQY
TRBV3-1/TRBV3-2,TRBJ2-4,ASSQKGLAGGWNIQY
TRBV19,TRBJ2-1,ASRMSGSIYNEQF
TRBV3-1/TRBV3-2,TRBJ1-2,ASSQRGNYGYT
TRBV30,TRBJ1-3,AWSVDWRGSGNTIY
TRBV28,TRBJ2-7,ASRGVEYEQY
TRBV7-8,TRBJ1-4,ASSSQGATNEKLF
TRBV29-1,TRBJ1-4,SACCVRVGEKLF
TRBV27,TRBJ1-2,ASRNRDRDYGYT
TRBV5-1,TRBJ2-7,ASSLVGRLYEQY